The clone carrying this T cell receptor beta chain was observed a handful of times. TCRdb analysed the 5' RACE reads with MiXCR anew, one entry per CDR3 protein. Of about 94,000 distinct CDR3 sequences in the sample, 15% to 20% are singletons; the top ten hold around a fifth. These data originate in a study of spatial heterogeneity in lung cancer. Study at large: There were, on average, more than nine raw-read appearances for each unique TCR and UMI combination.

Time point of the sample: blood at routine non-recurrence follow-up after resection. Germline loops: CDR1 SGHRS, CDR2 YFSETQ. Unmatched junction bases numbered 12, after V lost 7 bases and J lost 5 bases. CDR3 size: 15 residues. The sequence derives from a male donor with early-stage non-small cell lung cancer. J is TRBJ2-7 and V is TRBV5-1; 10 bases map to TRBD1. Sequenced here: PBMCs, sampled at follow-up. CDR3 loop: CASRIGTGVNNEQYF. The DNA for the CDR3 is TGCGCCAGCCGGATCGGGACAGGGGTCAACAACGAGCAGTACTTC.